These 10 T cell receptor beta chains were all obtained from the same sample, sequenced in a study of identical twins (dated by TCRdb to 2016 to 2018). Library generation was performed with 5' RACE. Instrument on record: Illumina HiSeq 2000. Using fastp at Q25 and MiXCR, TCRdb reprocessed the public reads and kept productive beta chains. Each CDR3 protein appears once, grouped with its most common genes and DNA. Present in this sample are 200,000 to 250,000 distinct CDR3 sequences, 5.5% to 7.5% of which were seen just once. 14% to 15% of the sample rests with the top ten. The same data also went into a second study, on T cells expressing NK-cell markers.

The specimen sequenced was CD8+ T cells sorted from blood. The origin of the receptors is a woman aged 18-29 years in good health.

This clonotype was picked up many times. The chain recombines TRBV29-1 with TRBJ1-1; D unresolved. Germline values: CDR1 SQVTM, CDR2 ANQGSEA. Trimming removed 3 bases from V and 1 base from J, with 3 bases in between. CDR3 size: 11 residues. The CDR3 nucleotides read TGCAGCGTTGACGGGAACACTGAAGCTTTCTTT. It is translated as CSVDGNTEAFF.

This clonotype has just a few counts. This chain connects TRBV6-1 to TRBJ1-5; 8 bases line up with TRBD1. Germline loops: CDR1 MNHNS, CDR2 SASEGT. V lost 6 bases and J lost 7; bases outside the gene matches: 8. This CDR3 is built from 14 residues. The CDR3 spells CASRVDRVEQPQHF. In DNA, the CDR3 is TGTGCCAGCAGGGTGGACAGGGTTGAACAGCCCCAGCATTTT.

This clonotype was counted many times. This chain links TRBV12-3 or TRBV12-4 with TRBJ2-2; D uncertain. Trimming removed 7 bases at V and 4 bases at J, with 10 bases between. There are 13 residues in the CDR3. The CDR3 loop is CASTFVTTGELFF. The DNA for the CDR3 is TGTGCCAGCACCTTTGTTACCACCGGGGAGCTGTTTTTT.

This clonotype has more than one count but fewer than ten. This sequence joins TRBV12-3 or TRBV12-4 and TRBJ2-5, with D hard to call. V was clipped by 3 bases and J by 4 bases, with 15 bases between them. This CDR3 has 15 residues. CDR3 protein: CASSFRTAARETQYF. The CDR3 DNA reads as TGTGCCAGCAGTTTTAGGACGGCGGCTAGAGAGACCCAGTACTTC.

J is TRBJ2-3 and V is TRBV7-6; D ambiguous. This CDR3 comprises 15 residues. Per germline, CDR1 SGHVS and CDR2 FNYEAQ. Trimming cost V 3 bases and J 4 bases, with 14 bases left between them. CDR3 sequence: CASSLDRHTSDTQYF. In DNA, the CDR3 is TGTGCCAGCAGCTTGGATCGGCACACTTCAGATACGCAGTATTTT.

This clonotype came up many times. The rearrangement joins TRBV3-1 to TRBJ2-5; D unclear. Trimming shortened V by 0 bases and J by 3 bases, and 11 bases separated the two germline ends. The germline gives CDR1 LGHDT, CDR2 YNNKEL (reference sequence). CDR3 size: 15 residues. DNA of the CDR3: TGTGCCAGCAGCCAAGAAAGGGAAGCCAAAGAGACCCAGTACTTC. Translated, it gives CASSQEREAKETQYF.

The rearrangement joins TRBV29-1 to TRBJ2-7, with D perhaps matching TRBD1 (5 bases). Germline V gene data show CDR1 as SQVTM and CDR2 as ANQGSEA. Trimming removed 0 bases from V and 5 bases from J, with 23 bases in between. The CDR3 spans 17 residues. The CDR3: CSVEDATASPLLHEQYF. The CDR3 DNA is TGCAGCGTTGAAGATGCGACAGCAAGCCCCCTTTTACACGAGCAGTACTTC.

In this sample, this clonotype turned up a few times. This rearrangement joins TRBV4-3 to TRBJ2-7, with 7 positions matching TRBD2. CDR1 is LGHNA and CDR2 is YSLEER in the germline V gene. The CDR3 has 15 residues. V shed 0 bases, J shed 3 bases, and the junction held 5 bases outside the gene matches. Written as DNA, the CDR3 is TGCGCCAGCAGCCAAGATCGAAGCGGGGTCTACGAGCAGTACTTC. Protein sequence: CASSQDRSGVYEQYF.

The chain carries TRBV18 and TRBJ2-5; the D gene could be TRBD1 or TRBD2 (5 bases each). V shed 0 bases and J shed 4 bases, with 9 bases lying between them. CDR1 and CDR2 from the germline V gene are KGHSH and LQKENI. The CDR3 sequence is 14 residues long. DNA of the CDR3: TGTGCCAGCTCACCACCAATAGGGACAGAGACCCAGTACTTC. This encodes CASSPPIGTETQYF.

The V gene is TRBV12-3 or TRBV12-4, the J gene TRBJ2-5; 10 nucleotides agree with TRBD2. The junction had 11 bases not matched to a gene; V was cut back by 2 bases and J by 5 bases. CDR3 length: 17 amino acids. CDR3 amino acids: CASSLIGLAARGETQYF. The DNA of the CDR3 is TGTGCCAGCAGTTTAATCGGACTAGCGGCCAGAGGGGAGACCCAGTACTTC.